These 11 T cell receptor beta chains were sequenced from one sample in a study of T cell responses to AZD1222 COVID-19 vaccine. Here immunoSEQ multiplex PCR was the method, and the copy in TCRdb shows in-frame clones only, minus some. The sample lists 150,000 or so clones; 80% to 90% were seen once. The sequenced sample was peripheral blood, obtained on day 0 of AZD1222 vaccination. These receptors were taken from an adult in good health.

V usage is TRBV7-9 and J usage is TRBJ2-1; the D gene could be TRBD1 or TRBD2 (5 bases each). The CDR3 runs to 14 residues. Germline-derived CDR1 and CDR2 are SEHNR and FQNEAQ (reference sequence). V gave up 5 bases and J gave up 7 bases, with 15 bases separating them. This chain's CDR3 is CASSPGTSSNEQFF. The CDR3 nucleotides read TGTGCCAGCAGCCCCGGGACGTCGTCTAATGAGCAGTTCTTC.

This sequence joins TRBV6-5 and TRBJ2-7; unclear D gene. Trimming took 9 bases from V and 7 from J, leaving 10 bases between them. The CDR3 length is 10 residues. Germline loops: CDR1 MNHEY, CDR2 SVGAGI. CDR3 in DNA: TGTGCCAGTCCGCACGAGGAGCAGTACTTC. Amino acid sequence: CASPHEEQYF.

V gene TRBV4-1 combines with J gene TRBJ1-2, with TRBD1 matching over 7 bases. V lost 4 bases to trimming and J lost 4 bases; unmatched junction nucleotides: 15. Germline CDR1 and CDR2: MGHRA and YSYEKL. The CDR3 is 17 amino acids. CDR3 protein: CASSPGARTGKFYGYTF. The CDR3 region has the DNA TGCGCCAGCAGCCCCGGGGCAAGGACAGGAAAGTTCTATGGCTACACCTTC.

The CDR3 sequence: CASSRRQTSGGHNEQFF. DNA for the CDR3: TGCGCCAGCAGCCGTCGTCAGACTAGCGGGGGACACAATGAGCAGTTCTTC. The chain recombines TRBV5-1 with TRBJ2-1, with 12 bases that match TRBD2. The germline V gene encodes CDR1 SGHRS and CDR2 YFSETQ. This CDR3 comprises 17 residues. With 4 bases clipped from V and 5 bases from J, the junction kept 10 bases outside the gene matches.

V gene TRBV5-6 combines with J gene TRBJ1-2; 9 bases fit TRBD1. The germline CDR1 and CDR2 sequences are SGHDT and YYEEEE. This CDR3 has 13 residues. Trimming cost V 4 bases and J 4 bases; bases outside gene matches: 2. CDR3 loop: CASSEGQGYGYTF. The CDR3 nucleotides read TGTGCCAGCAGCGAGGGACAGGGCTATGGCTACACCTTC.

The chain combines TRBV19 with TRBJ2-1, with 8 nucleotides matching TRBD2. CDR3 size: 14 residues. Germline values: CDR1 LNHDA, CDR2 SQIVND (reference sequence). J was trimmed by 10 bases and V by 6 bases; bases with no gene match: 11. The CDR3 DNA follows: TGTGCCAGTAGATCGGACTCCGGGAGGGGGGAGCAGTTCTTC. This translates into CASRSDSGRGEQFF.

V gene TRBV5-4 combines with J gene TRBJ2-7; D perhaps matches TRBD1 (6 bases). The CDR3 has 15 amino acids. Germline loops: CDR1 SGHNT, CDR2 YYREEE (reference sequence). Trimming removed 3 bases from V and 2 bases from J, with 15 bases in between. CDR3 bases: TGTGCCAGCAGCTACCGAGGACAGCGCACCTACGAGCAGTACTTC. Amino acids: CASSYRGQRTYEQYF.

The CDR3 sequence: CASSSPGTGVHEQYF. The CDR3 bases are TGTGCCAGCAGCTCCCCCGGGACAGGGGTTCACGAGCAGTACTTC. This chain links TRBV7-9 with TRBJ2-7; TRBD1 aligns across 10 bases. The CDR3 sequence is 15 residues long. Germline V gene lookup returns CDR1 SEHNR and CDR2 FQNEAQ (reference sequence). J was trimmed by 5 bases and V by 4 bases; bases with no gene match: 8.

In this sample, this clone turned up once. The final CDR3 position lacks the conserved phenylalanine or tryptophan, pointing to a likely read error. It is unclear where the CDR3 begins or ends on the DNA, so no DNA is shown, and the CDR3 is as TCRdb lists it. This rearrangement joins TRBV1 to TRBJ1-2; the table's D call, TRBD1, was not checked against the DNA. TRBV1 is listed as a pseudogene. The CDR3 adds up to 10 amino acids, both ends counted. The chain's CDR3 is CTSSQEIQNR.

As for this clone: The sample contains more than one DNA sequence encoding this CDR3. The rearrangement uses TRBV2 and TRBJ2-7; D gene unclear. Germline V gives CDR1 SNHLY, CDR2 FYNNEI. The V end lost 6 bases, the J end lost 0 bases, and 6 bases lay between the germline ends. The CDR3 is 12 residues long. The CDR3 DNA reads TGTGCCAGCAGAGAGAGCTCCTACGAGCAGTACTTC. It yields the protein CASRESSYEQYF.

The CDR3 loop is CAIRDRGSNQPQHF. CDR3 coding DNA: TGTGCCATCAGGGACAGGGGAAGCAATCAGCCCCAGCATTTT. V usage is TRBV10-3 and J usage is TRBJ1-5; TRBD1 matches 9 bases. V shed 6 bases, J shed 1 base, and the junction held 1 base outside the gene matches. Germline V gives CDR1 ENHRY, CDR2 SYGVKD. This CDR3 region has 14 residues.